This passage covers 19 T cell receptor beta chains from one sample sequenced in a study of Graves' ophthalmopathy and Graves' hyperthyroidism. RNA transcripts served as template for amplifying TCR beta CDR3 sequences. Investigators did first-round RT-PCR with HTBI primers, then second-round multiplex PCR. TCRdb reprocessed the multiplex PCR reads with MiXCR, giving one entry per CDR3 protein. Here the sample spans roughly 410,000 distinct CDR3 sequences, 15% to 17% being singletons. The sequencing sample was made of peripheral blood. The receptor set was obtained from a woman aged 18-35 years with stable Graves' hyperthyroidism.

The sample holds many counts of this clonotype. The chain is built from TRBV12-3 or TRBV12-4 and TRBJ1-2, with 8 bases that match TRBD1. The CDR3 is 13 amino acids. V was pared by 7 bases and J by 4 bases, with 5 bases of the junction left unmatched. This chain's CDR3 is CASNGQGFYGYTF. CDR3 nucleotides: TGTGCCAGCAACGGACAGGGATTCTATGGCTACACCTTC.

This clonotype appeared many times. The chain uses TRBV12-3 or TRBV12-4 and TRBJ2-5; 9 positions match TRBD2. The CDR3 length is 14 residues. V lost 6 bases and J lost 5; bases outside the gene matches: 7. The CDR3 region has the DNA TGTGCCAGCAGGGAAGCGGGGGGCGGGGAGACCCAGTACTTC. It specifies CASREAGGGETQYF.

This clonotype was counted at least ten times. V is TRBV5-1 and J is TRBJ1-6; TRBD1 aligns across 9 bases. The CDR3 contains 18 residues. Germline values: CDR1 SGHRS, CDR2 YFSETQ. The V and J ends lost 0 bases and 7 bases, in that order; junction bases with no gene match: 11. CDR3 amino acids: CASSLEGTGFSSNSPLHF. As DNA, the CDR3 is TGCGCCAGCAGCTTGGAGGGGACAGGGTTTTCCTCGAATTCACCCCTCCACTTT.

This clonotype was observed at least ten times. This sequence joins TRBV6-1 and TRBJ1-6, with D possibly matching TRBD1 (5 bases). The CDR3 is 16 amino acids. Per the germline V gene, CDR1 is MNHNS and CDR2 is SASEGT. V was clipped by 6 bases and J by 7 bases, with 19 bases between them. In DNA form, the CDR3 reads TGTGCCAGCAGAAACCCACAGGTCCCCGGAAATTCACCCCTCCACTTT. This gives the protein CASRNPQVPGNSPLHF.

This clonotype was found many times. This rearrangement joins TRBV7-2 to TRBJ1-2; D gene ambiguous. This CDR3 contains 13 residues. In germline, CDR1 is SGHTA, CDR2 FQGNSA. The V end lost 1 base, the J end lost 4 bases, and 7 bases lay between the germline ends. CDR3 nucleotide sequence: TGTGCCAGCAGCTTAGTGGGTGTCTATGGCTACACCTTC. This gives the protein CASSLVGVYGYTF.

This clonotype was picked up many times. The chain recombines TRBV5-1 with TRBJ1-2; 7 bases align to TRBD1. The CDR3 extends over 13 amino acids. Trimming at V came to 4 bases and at J to 7 bases, leaving 7 bases not matched to a gene. Germline values: CDR1 SGHRS, CDR2 YFSETQ. CDR3 nucleotides: TGCGCCAGCAGCGTACAGGGGCAAAGTGGCTACACCTTC. Protein sequence: CASSVQGQSGYTF.

This clonotype was counted at least ten times. This chain joins TRBV27 and TRBJ1-1; no firm D call. The CDR3 is 13 amino acids. Germline loops: CDR1 MNHEY, CDR2 SMNVEV (reference sequence). With 5 bases removed from V and 9 bases from J, the gap between germline ends came to 16 bases. CDR3 protein: CASSPPGRNKAFF. In nucleotides, the CDR3 is TGTGCCAGCAGTCCCCCGGGTCGCAACAAAGCTTTCTTT.

The chain combines TRBV6-2 or TRBV6-3 with TRBJ2-2; D unclear. The V gene's germline CDR1 is MNHEY and CDR2 SVGEGT. Trimming removed 0 bases from V and 2 bases from J, with 7 bases in between. The CDR3 runs 15 residues. The CDR3 protein is CASSYSPDNTGELFF. Here the CDR3 DNA reads TGTGCCAGCAGTTACTCGCCGGATAACACCGGGGAGCTGTTTTTT.

This clonotype was recorded at least ten times. The genes are TRBV5-1 and TRBJ2-7; TRBD1 agrees at 8 bases. V trimming: 7 bases; J trimming: 7 bases; junction bases outside the gene matches: 10. The germline V gene encodes CDR1 SGHRS and CDR2 YFSETQ. The length of the CDR3 is 13 residues. The CDR3 sequence is CASGRTGSDEQYF. The CDR3 DNA reads TGCGCCAGCGGAAGGACAGGGTCGGATGAGCAGTACTTC.

This clonotype was seen many times. This chain links TRBV20-1 with TRBJ2-4, with 9 bases aligning to TRBD1. The CDR3 is 14 residues long. J was trimmed by 3 bases and V by 0 bases; bases with no gene match: 0. In germline, CDR1 is DFQATT, CDR2 SNEGSKA (reference sequence). The DNA of the CDR3 is TGCAGTGCTAGAGAGACAGGGGGCAAAAACATTCAGTACTTC. It codes for CSARETGGKNIQYF.

The J gene is TRBJ1-1, the V gene TRBV29-1, with TRBD1 as a possible D gene (5 bases). The CDR3 length is 14 residues. CDR1 is SQVTM, CDR2 ANQGSEA, per germline. The V and J ends lost 0 bases and 5 bases respectively, with 13 bases between them. Here the CDR3 reads CSVEDLGGSTEAFF. In DNA form, the CDR3 reads TGCAGCGTTGAAGATCTCGGGGGGAGTACTGAAGCTTTCTTT.

In its sample, this clonotype was seen many times. The chain joins TRBV19 to TRBJ1-2, with D perhaps TRBD1 (6 bases). V was trimmed by 5 bases and J by 8 bases, leaving 18 bases between them. In germline, CDR1 is LNHDA, CDR2 SQIVND (reference sequence). This CDR3 comprises 14 residues. The CDR3 spells CASSPGVPVRGYTF. The CDR3 nucleotides are TGTGCCAGTAGTCCAGGGGTCCCTGTTAGGGGCTACACCTTC.

This clonotype has a handful of counts. The rearrangement uses TRBV4-2 and TRBJ1-3; maybe TRBD1 (6 bases). Trimming stripped 6 bases from V and 4 bases from J, with 16 bases between. CDR3 length equals 15 residues. The germline gives CDR1 LGHNA, CDR2 YNFKEQ. The CDR3 sequence: CASRKTQQGGNTIYF. The DNA for the CDR3 is TGTGCCAGCAGGAAAACCCAACAGGGAGGAAACACCATATATTTT.

This clonotype was seen ten or more times. The V and J genes are TRBV6-1 and TRBJ2-5; no clear D gene. V gave up 0 bases and J gave up 3 bases, with 11 bases separating them. CDR1 and CDR2 (germline): MNHNS, SASEGT. The CDR3 loop spans 15 amino acids. CDR3 nucleotides: TGTGCCAGCAGTGAAGCGCAGGCCTATAAAGAGACCCAGTACTTC. It codes for CASSEAQAYKETQYF.

This clonotype was recorded at least ten times. CDR3: CASSQLTGGAANYGYTF. In nucleotides, the CDR3 is TGTGCCAGCAGCCAGCTAACAGGGGGTGCTGCTAACTATGGCTACACCTTC. The V gene is TRBV11-2, the J gene TRBJ1-2, with 8 bases lining up with TRBD1. V trimming: 5 bases; J trimming: 0 bases; junction bases outside the gene matches: 11. Germline V lookup: CDR1 SGHAT, CDR2 FQNNGV. The CDR3 loop spans 17 amino acids. Complete variable domain (other parts from reference TRBV11-2 and TRBJ1-2): EAGVAQSPRYKIIEKRQSVAFWCNPISGHATLYWYQQILGQGPKLLIQFQNNGVVDDSQLPKDRFSAERLKGVDSTLKIQPAKLEDSAVYLCASSQLTGGAANYGYTFGSGTRLTVV.

In its sample, this clonotype was seen many times. This chain connects TRBV12-5 to TRBJ2-7; no reliable D call. This CDR3 region has 12 residues. CDR1 and CDR2 (germline): LGHNT, FRNRAP. Trimming shortened V by 5 bases and J by 6 bases, and 11 bases separated the two germline ends. As DNA, the CDR3 is TGTGCTAGTGGTCAGAGTCGCCTCGAGCAGTACTTC. Its protein product is CASGQSRLEQYF.

The DNA of the CDR3 is TGTGCCAGCAGACCGACTGGAGATGGCACTGAAGCTTTCTTT. Encoded protein: CASRPTGDGTEAFF. V gene TRBV12-3 or TRBV12-4 combines with J gene TRBJ1-1; D unclear. The CDR3 runs to 14 residues. Trimming took 6 bases from V and 4 from J, leaving 15 bases between them.

The chain recombines TRBV3-1 with TRBJ1-2; D not certain. CDR1 is LGHDT, CDR2 YNNKEL, per germline (reference sequence). V was pared by 1 base and J by 5 bases, with 20 bases between. The CDR3 spans 17 residues. The CDR3: CASSQASEVKRWYGYTF. As DNA, the CDR3 is TGTGCCAGCAGCCAAGCATCGGAGGTGAAACGCTGGTATGGCTACACCTTC.

This clonotype has more than one count but fewer than ten. The chain uses TRBV5-1 and TRBJ2-5; D is possibly TRBD1 or TRBD2 (5 bases each). CDR1 is SGHRS and CDR2 is YFSETQ in the germline V gene. This CDR3 spans 14 amino acids. V was clipped by 3 bases and J by 2 bases, with 11 bases between them. The CDR3 here is CASSYRDAQETQYF. CDR3 coding DNA: TGCGCCAGCAGCTACCGGGACGCTCAAGAGACCCAGTACTTC.